This is a list of T cell receptor beta chains from one sample in a study of tumor-infiltrating lymphocytes in primary liver carcinoma. TCRdb redid the calling of the multiplex PCR reads with MiXCR, one entry per CDR3 protein. The sample has 80,000 or so distinct CDR3 sequences; under 75% are singletons. Specimen: tumor-adjacent normal liver tissue. These receptors all stem from a man aged 40-55 years with primary liver carcinoma and hepatitis B virus infection. Both conserved end residues are part of each CDR3. The D gene is left open where the match is weak. Size is omitted from some rows. Given values are once, few, many or a class for expanded clones.

TRBV6-2/TRBV6-3	-	TRBJ2-7	few	CASSYPSDGVNEQYF	TGTGCCAGTAGTTACCCGAGCGATGGCGTAAACGAGCAGTACTTT
TRBV7-9	-	TRBJ2-1	few	CATPLSGEYDEQFF	TGTGCCACCCCTCTGTCGGGAGAGTACGATGAGCAGTTCTTC
TRBV29-1	-	TRBJ1-2	few	CSVEEGRRSYGYTF	TGCAGCGTTGAAGAGGGCCGCAGGTCATACGGCTACACCTTC
TRBV4-2	TRBD2	TRBJ2-5	-	CASSQGGIGREEAQYF	TGTGCCAGCAGCCAGGGGGGGATAGGGCGGGAAGAGGCCCAGTACTTC
TRBV7-9	-	TRBJ2-1	many	CASSPMSSSDEQFF	TGTGCCAGCAGCCCCATGTCCAGTTCGGATGAGCAGTTCTTC
TRBV4-1	TRBD1	TRBJ1-1	once	CASSQDSQGGQDTEAFF	TGCGCCAGCAGTCAAGATAGTCAGGGGGGGCAAGACACTGAAGCTTTCTTT
TRBV24-1	-	TRBJ2-1	-	CATKGAEETNEQFF	TGTGCCACCAAAGGGGCGGAGGAGACCAATGAGCAGTTCTTC
TRBV7-2	TRBD1	TRBJ2-2	-	CASSLGTGVGELFF	TGTGCCAGCAGCTTAGGGACAGGGGTCGGGGAGCTGTTTTTT
TRBV4-2	-	TRBJ2-7	-	CASSQDKVCGYEQYF	TGTGCCAGCAGCCAAGATAAGGTGTGCGGTTACGAGCAGTACTTC
TRBV18	-	TRBJ2-7	-	CASSHGWSYEQYF	TGTGCCAGCTCCCACGGTTGGTCCTACGAGCAGTACTTC
TRBV11-2	TRBD1	TRBJ1-2	many	CASSLAGQGNGYTF	TGCGCCAGCAGCTTAGCCGGACAGGGTAATGGCTACACCTTC
TRBV29-1	TRBD1	TRBJ2-5	-	CSVRVPGQGNETQYF	TGCAGCGTCCGAGTTCCGGGACAGGGGAATGAGACCCAGTACTTC
TRBV6-1	-	TRBJ1-5	-	CASSEAWQHNQPQHF	TGTGCCAGTAGTGAAGCATGGCAGCACAATCAGCCCCAGCATTTT
TRBV4-3	TRBD1	TRBJ2-7	-	CASSQETGWGYKQYF	TGCGCCAGCAGCCAAGAGACAGGGTGGGGCTACAAGCAGTACTTC
TRBV10-2	-	TRBJ1-2	-	CTSSEGLVSGGSRRLGYGYSF	TGCACCAGCAGTGAAGGCTTAGTGTCGGGGGGTAGCCGAAGATTGGGTTATGGCTACAGCTTC
TRBV10-3	-	TRBJ2-2	-	CAISERANTGELFF	TGTGCCATCAGTGAAAGGGCGAACACCGGGGAGCTGTTTTTT
TRBV10-3	-	TRBJ2-3	-	CAIRGWTDPSIDTQYF	TGTGCCATCAGAGGTTGGACGGACCCTAGCATAGATACACAGTATTTT
TRBV6-2/TRBV6-3	TRBD2	TRBJ2-1	-	CASSLHLGTSLCEKFF	TGTGCCAGTAGTCTACACCTTGGGACTAGCCTATGTGAGAAGTTCTTC
TRBV30	-	TRBJ2-5	many	CALNTGGAETQYF	TGTGCCTTAAACACAGGGGGGGCAGAGACCCAGTACTTC
TRBV29-1	TRBD2	TRBJ2-1	many	CSDEPSGIYNEQFF	TGCAGCGATGAACCTAGCGGCATCTACAATGAGCAGTTCTTC
TRBV6-1	TRBD2	TRBJ2-7	-	CASSAGLVLYEEYF	TGTGCCAGCAGTGCGGGACTAGTGCTCTACGAGGAGTACTTC
TRBV4-2	-	TRBJ2-5	-	CASSQGGTWREETQYF	TGTGCCAGCAGCCAAGGGGGGACATGGCGGGAAGAGACCCAGTACTTC
TRBV7-9	-	TRBJ2-7	-	CASSTTGPPYEQYF	TGTGCCAGCAGCACTACGGGCCCCCCATACGAGCAGTACTTC
TRBV7-2	-	TRBJ2-1	-	CASNLVWGSYNEQFF	TGTGCCAGCAACTTAGTATGGGGGTCCTACAATGAGCAGTTCTTC
TRBV11-2	-	TRBJ1-1	-	CASSLFVHQTEAFF	TGTGCCAGCAGCTTGTTTGTCCACCAGACTGAAGCTTTCTTT
TRBV5-1	-	TRBJ1-5	many	CASSLGGTSNQPQHF	TGCGCCAGCAGCTTGGGGGGGACTAGCAATCAGCCCCAACATTTT
TRBV11-2	TRBD1	TRBJ2-1	once	CTSSLRGGTGAYNEQFF	TGTACCAGCAGCCTCCGTGGGGGGACAGGGGCCTACAATGAGCAGTTCTTC
TRBV10-3	-	TRBJ2-7	-	CAFSETGQEEYF	TGTGCCTTCAGTGAAACCGGGCAAGAGGAGTACTTC
TRBV5-6	TRBD1	TRBJ1-2	large	CASSLVGTGGYTF	TGTGCCAGCAGCTTGGTTGGGACAGGAGGCTACACCTTC
TRBV4-2	TRBD2	TRBJ2-1	-	CASSQGLAGEGEQFF	TGTGCCAGCAGCCAAGGACTAGCGGGGGAGGGTGAGCAGTTCTTC
TRBV6-5	TRBD1	TRBJ2-1	-	CASINPGQDDNEQLF	TGTGCCAGCATCAACCCGGGACAGGATGACAATGAGCAGCTCTTC